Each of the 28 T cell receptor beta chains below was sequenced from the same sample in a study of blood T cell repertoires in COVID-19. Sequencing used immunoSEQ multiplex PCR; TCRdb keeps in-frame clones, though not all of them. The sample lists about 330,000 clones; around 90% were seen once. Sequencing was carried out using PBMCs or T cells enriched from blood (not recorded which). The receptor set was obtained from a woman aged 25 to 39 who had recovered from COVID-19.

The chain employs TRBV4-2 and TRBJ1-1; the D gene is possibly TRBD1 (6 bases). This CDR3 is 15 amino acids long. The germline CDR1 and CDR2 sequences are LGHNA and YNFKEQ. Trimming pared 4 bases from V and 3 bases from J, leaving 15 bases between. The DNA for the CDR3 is TGTGCCAGCAGCCCAACCCGGGGGGCTTACACTGAAGCTTTCTTT. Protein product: CASSPTRGAYTEAFF.

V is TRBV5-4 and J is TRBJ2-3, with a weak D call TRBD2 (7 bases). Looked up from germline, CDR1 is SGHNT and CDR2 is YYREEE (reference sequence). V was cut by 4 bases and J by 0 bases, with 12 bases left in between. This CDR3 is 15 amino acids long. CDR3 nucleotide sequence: TGTGCCAGCAGCGGTGCGGGGGCTAGCACAGATACGCAGTATTTT. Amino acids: CASSGAGASTDTQYF. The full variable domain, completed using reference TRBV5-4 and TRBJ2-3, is ETGVTQSPTHLIKTRGQQVTLRCSSQSGHNTVSWYQQALGQGPQFIFQYYREEENGRGNFPPRFSGLQFPNYSSELNVNALELDDSALYLCASSGAGASTDTQYFGPGTRLTVL.

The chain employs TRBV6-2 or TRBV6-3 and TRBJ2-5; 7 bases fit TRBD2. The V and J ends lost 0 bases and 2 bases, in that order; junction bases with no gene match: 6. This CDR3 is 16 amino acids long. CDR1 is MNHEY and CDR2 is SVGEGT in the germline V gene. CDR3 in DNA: TGTGCCAGCAGTTACTCCTCTTACGGGGGGCAAGAGACCCAGTACTTC. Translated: CASSYSSYGGQETQYF.

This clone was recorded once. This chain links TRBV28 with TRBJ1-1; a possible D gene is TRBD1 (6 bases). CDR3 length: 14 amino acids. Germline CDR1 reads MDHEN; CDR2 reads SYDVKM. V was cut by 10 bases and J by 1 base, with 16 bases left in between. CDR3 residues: CATVTGSGNTEAFF. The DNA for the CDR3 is TGTGCCACCGTAACAGGGAGTGGGAACACTGAAGCTTTCTTT.

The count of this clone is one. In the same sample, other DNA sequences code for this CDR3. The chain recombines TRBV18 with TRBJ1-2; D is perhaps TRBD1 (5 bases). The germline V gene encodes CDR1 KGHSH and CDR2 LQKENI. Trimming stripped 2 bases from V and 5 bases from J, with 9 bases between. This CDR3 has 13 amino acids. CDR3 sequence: CASSPDSSYGYTF. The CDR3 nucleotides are TGTGCCAGCTCACCAGACAGCAGTTATGGCTACACCTTC. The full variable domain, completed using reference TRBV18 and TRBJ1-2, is NAGVMQNPRHLVRRRGQEARLRCSPMKGHSHVYWYRQLPEEGLKFMVYLQKENIIDESGMPKERFSAEFPKEGPSILRIQQVVRGDSAAYFCASSPDSSYGYTFGSGTRLTVV.

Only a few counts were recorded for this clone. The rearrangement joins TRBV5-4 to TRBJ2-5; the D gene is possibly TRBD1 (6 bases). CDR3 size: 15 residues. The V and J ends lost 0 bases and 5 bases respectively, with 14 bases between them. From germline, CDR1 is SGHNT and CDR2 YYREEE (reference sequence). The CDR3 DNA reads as TGTGCCAGCAGCTTGGAGGGGGTAGGCGTGGAGACCCAGTACTTC. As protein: CASSLEGVGVETQYF.

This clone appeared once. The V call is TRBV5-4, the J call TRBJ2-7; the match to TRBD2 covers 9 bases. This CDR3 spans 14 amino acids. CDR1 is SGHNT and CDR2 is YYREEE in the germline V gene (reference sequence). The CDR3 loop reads CALGPPAGGTEQYF. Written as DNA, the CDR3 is TGTGCGCTAGGACCCCCAGCGGGAGGAACCGAGCAGTACTTC.

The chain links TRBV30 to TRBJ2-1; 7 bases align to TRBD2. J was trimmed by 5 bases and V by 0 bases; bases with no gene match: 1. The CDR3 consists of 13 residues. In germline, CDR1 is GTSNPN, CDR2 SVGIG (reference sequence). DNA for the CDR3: TGTGCCTGGAGTGTCGGGGGGAACAATGAGCAGTTCTTC. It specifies CAWSVGGNNEQFF.

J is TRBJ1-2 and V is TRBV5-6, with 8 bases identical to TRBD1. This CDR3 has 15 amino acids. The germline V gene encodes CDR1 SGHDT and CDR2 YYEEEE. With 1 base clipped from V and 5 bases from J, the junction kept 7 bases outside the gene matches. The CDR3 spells CASSLFGQGAYGYTF. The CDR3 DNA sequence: TGTGCCAGCAGCTTGTTCGGGCAGGGGGCGTATGGCTACACCTTC.

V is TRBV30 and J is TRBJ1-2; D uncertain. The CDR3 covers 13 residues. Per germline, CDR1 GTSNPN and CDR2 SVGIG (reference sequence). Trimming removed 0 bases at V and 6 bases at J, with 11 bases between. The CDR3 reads CAWSVVAIDGYTF. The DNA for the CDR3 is TGTGCCTGGAGTGTCGTAGCTATAGATGGCTACACCTTC. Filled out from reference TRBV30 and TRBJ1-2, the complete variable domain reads SQTIHQWPATLVQPVGSPLSLECTVEGTSNPNLYWYRQAAGRGLQLLFYSVGIGQISSEVPQNLSASRPQDRQFILSSKKLLLSDSGFYLCAWSVVAIDGYTFGSGTRLTVV.

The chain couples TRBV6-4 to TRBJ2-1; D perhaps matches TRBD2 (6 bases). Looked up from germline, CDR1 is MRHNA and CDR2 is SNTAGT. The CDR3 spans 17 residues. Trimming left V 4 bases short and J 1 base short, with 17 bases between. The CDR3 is CASSGTGDPQSYNEQFF. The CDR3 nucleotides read TGTGCCAGCAGTGGTACGGGGGACCCCCAGTCCTACAATGAGCAGTTCTTC.

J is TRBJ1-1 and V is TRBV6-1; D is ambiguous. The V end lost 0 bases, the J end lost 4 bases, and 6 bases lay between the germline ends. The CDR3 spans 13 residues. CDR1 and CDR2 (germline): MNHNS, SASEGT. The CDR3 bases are TGTGCCAGCAGTGAAGCCTGGGCCACTGAAGCTTTCTTT. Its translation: CASSEAWATEAFF.

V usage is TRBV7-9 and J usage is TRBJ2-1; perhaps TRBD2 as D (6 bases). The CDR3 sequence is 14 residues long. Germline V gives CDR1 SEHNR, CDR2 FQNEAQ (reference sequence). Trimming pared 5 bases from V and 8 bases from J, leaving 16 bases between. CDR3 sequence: CASSLRLGGHEQFF. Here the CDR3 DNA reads TGTGCCAGCAGCCTACGTTTGGGGGGTCATGAGCAGTTCTTC. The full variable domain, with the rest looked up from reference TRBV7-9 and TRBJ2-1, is DTGVSQNPRHKITKRGQNVTFRCDPISEHNRLYWYRQTLGQGPEFLTYFQNEAQLEKSRLLSDRFSAERPKGSFSTLEIQRTEQGDSAMYLCASSLRLGGHEQFFGPGTRLTVL.

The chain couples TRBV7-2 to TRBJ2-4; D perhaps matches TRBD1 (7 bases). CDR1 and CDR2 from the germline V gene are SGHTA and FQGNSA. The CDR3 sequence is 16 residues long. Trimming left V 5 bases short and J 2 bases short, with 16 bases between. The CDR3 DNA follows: TGTGCCAGCAGCCATGGACAGGACTACACCAAAAACATTCAGTACTTC. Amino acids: CASSHGQDYTKNIQYF.

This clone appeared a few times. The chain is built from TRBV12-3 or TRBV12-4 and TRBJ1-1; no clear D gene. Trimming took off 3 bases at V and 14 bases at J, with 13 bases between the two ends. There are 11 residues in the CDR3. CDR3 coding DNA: TGTGCCAGCAGTTTCTCGCCCCTAGTCTTCTTT. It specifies CASSFSPLVFF.

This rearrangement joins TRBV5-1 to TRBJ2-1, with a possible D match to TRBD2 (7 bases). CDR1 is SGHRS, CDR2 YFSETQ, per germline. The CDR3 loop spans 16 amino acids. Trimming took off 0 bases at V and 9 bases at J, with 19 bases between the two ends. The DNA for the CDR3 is TGCGCCAGCAGCTTGGAAGGGGGAGGGCTGATTGGTGAGCAGTTCTTC. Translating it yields CASSLEGGGLIGEQFF.

CDR3 DNA: TGTGCCAGCAGCTTGAGCGGGACGGTGGAGGGCACTGAAGCTTTCTTT. Translating gives CASSLSGTVEGTEAFF. The chain links TRBV5-4 to TRBJ1-1, with TRBD1 as a possible D gene (5 bases). This CDR3 region has 16 residues. With 1 base removed from V and 4 bases from J, the gap between germline ends came to 17 bases. CDR1 and CDR2 from the germline V gene are SGHNT and YYREEE (reference sequence).

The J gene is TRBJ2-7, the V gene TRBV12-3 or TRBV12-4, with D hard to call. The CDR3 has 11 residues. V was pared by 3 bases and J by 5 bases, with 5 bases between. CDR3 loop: CASSFRDEQYF. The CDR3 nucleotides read TGTGCCAGCAGTTTTCGGGACGAGCAGTACTTC.

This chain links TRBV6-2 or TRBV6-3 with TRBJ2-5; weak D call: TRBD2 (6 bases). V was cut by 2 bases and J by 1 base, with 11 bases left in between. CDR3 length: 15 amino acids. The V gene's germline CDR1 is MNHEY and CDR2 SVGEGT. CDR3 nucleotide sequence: TGTGCCAGCAGTTACGGCGGGACGCTCCAAGAGACCCAGTACTTC. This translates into CASSYGGTLQETQYF.

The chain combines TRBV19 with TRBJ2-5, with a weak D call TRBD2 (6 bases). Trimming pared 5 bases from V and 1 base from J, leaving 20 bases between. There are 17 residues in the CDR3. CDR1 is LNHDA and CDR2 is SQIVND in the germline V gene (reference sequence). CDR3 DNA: TGTGCCAGTAGTTCCTCTAGAAGAGGGAGGTTCCAAGAGACCCAGTACTTC. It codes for CASSSSRRGRFQETQYF.

CDR3 amino acids: CASTGAPRGEQYF. The CDR3 DNA is TGTGCCAGCACCGGGGCGCCCAGGGGCGAGCAGTACTTC. The chain carries TRBV2 and TRBJ2-7; D possibly corresponds to TRBD1 (6 bases). Germline values: CDR1 SNHLY, CDR2 FYNNEI. Trimming removed 7 bases from V and 6 bases from J, with 16 bases in between. The CDR3 consists of 13 residues.

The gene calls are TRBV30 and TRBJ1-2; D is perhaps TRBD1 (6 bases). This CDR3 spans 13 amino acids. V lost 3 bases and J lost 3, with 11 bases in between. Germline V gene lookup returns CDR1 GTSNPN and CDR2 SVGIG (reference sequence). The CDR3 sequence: CAWSDGQHYGYTF. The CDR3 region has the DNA TGTGCCTGGAGCGACGGACAGCACTATGGCTACACCTTC. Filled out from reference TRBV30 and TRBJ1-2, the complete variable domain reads SQTIHQWPATLVQPVGSPLSLECTVEGTSNPNLYWYRQAAGRGLQLLFYSVGIGQISSEVPQNLSASRPQDRQFILSSKKLLLSDSGFYLCAWSDGQHYGYTFGSGTRLTVV.

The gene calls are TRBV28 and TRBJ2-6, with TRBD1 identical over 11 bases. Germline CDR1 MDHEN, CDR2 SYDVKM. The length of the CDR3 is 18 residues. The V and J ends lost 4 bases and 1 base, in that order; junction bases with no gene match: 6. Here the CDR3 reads CASSSWTGGESGANVLTF. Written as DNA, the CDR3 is TGTGCCAGCAGTTCCTGGACAGGGGGCGAATCTGGGGCCAACGTCCTGACTTTC.

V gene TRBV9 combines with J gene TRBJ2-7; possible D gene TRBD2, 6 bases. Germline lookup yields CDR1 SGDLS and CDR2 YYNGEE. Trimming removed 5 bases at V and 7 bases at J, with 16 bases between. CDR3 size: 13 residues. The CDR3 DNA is TGTGCCAGCAGGCCCGGGGGAGTCGGGGAGCAGTACTTC. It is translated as CASRPGGVGEQYF.

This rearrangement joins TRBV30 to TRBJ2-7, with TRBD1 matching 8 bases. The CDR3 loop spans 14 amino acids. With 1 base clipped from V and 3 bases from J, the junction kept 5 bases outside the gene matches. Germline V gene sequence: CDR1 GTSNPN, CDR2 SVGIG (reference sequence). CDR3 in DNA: TGTGCCTGGAGTGCCCAGGACAGGGACTACGAGCAGTACTTC. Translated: CAWSAQDRDYEQYF.

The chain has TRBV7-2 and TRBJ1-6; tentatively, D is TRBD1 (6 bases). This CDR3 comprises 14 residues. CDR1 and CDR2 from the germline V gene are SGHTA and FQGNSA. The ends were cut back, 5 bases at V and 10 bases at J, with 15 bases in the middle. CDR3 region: CASSQQGEGSPLHF. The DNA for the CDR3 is TGTGCCAGCAGCCAACAGGGTGAGGGCTCACCCCTCCACTTT.

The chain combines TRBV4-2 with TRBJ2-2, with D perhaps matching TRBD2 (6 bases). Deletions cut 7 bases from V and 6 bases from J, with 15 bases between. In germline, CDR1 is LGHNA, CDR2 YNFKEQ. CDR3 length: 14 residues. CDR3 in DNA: TGTGCCAGCACCCCGACTAGTTTCGCCGGGGAGCTGTTTTTT. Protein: CASTPTSFAGELFF.

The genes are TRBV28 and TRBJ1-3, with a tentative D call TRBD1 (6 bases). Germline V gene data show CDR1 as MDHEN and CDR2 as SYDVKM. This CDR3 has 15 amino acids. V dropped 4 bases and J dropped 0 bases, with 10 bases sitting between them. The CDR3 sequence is CASSSNRDSGNTIYF. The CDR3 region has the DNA TGTGCCAGCAGTTCTAACAGGGACTCTGGAAACACCATATATTTT.